Following are 13 T cell receptor beta chains from one sample sequenced in a study of radiotherapy plus CTLA-4 blockade in lung cancer (dated by TCRdb to 2017 to 2018). To prepare the library, the immunoSEQ multiplex PCR assay was applied. The immuneACCESS repertoire file appears here via TCRdb, limited to in-frame rearrangements. These files lack a portion of the clones; in checked studies, under half of the deficit traces to unresolved V genes, and the cause of the others is not known. Present in this sample are approximately 89,000 clones, around four fifths of which were seen just once. Jointly, the top ten make up roughly 15% of the sample. Specimen: peripheral blood, collected from a patient treated with radiotherapy plus ipilimumab. These receptors came from a human donor with non-small cell lung cancer that progressed on radiotherapy plus ipilimumab.

In its sample, this clone ranks as medium-sized. CDR3 sequence reads: CASSPSASPSYEQYF. The CDR3 nucleotides read TGCGCCAGCAGCCCCTCCGCCAGCCCCTCCTACGAGCAGTACTTC. J is TRBJ2-7 and V is TRBV4-1; no firm D call. Deletions cut 4 bases from V and 0 bases from J, with 13 bases between. This CDR3 comprises 15 residues. Germline V gene sequence: CDR1 MGHRA, CDR2 YSYEKL.

The chain employs TRBV5-1 and TRBJ2-2; the D gene is possibly TRBD1 (6 bases). V was shortened by 4 bases and J by 7 bases, with 17 bases between the two germline ends. Germline assignment: CDR1 SGHRS and CDR2 YFSETQ. CDR3 size: 15 residues. The CDR3 loop is CASSPVAQGGGELFF. For the CDR3, the DNA is TGCGCCAGCAGCCCGGTGGCACAGGGCGGCGGGGAGCTGTTTTTT.

V is TRBV15 and J is TRBJ1-5; possible D gene TRBD1, 5 bases. The CDR3 runs to 15 residues. Trimming cost V 0 bases and J 2 bases, with 8 bases left between them. Germline CDR1 and CDR2: LNHNV and YYDKDF (reference sequence). Written as DNA, the CDR3 is TGTGCCACCAGCAGAGATGGGGCAGGCAATCAGCCCCAGCATTTT. Protein: CATSRDGAGNQPQHF.

The chain carries TRBV6-5 and TRBJ1-2; D may be TRBD1 (6 bases). Deletions cut 4 bases from V and 7 bases from J, with 22 bases between. The CDR3 contains 16 residues. Germline values: CDR1 MNHEY, CDR2 SVGAGI. The CDR3 bases are TGTGCCAGCAGTTGGAGCACAGGGTCGAGTAGGGGTGGCTACACCTTC. Its protein is CASSWSTGSSRGGYTF.

The chain recombines TRBV6-4 with TRBJ1-1; D is ambiguous. Germline CDR1 is MRHNA and CDR2 is SNTAGT. Trimming left V 2 bases short and J 5 bases short, with 9 bases between. The CDR3 is 13 residues long. The CDR3 region is CASSDRRGTEAFF. The CDR3 nucleotides are TGTGCCAGCAGTGACAGAAGAGGGACTGAAGCTTTCTTT.

The chain joins TRBV10-1 to TRBJ2-3; unclear D gene. Germline-derived CDR1 and CDR2 are WNHNN and SYGVQD (reference sequence). The CDR3 spans 15 residues. V lost 3 bases and J lost 3, with 13 bases in between. In DNA, the CDR3 is TGCGCCAGCAGTGAATGGACCCGGTGTACAGATACGCAGTATTTT. It translates to CASSEWTRCTDTQYF.

This clone has more than one count but fewer than ten. J is TRBJ2-3 and V is TRBV5-4, with 7 bases lining up with TRBD2. With 2 bases clipped from V and 0 bases from J, the junction kept 0 bases outside the gene matches. The CDR3 has 14 amino acids. Germline assignment: CDR1 SGHNT and CDR2 YYREEE (reference sequence). This CDR3 reads CASSLAGSTDTQYF. Here the CDR3 DNA reads TGTGCCAGCAGCTTAGCGGGGAGCACAGATACGCAGTATTTT.

J is TRBJ2-5 and V is TRBV5-4, with 11 bases that match TRBD2. CDR1 is SGHNT and CDR2 is YYREEE in the germline V gene (reference sequence). V lost 0 bases to trimming and J lost 5 bases; unmatched junction nucleotides: 3. The CDR3 runs 15 residues. This chain's CDR3 is CASSLALAGGETQYF. CDR3 DNA sequence: TGTGCCAGCAGCTTGGCCCTAGCGGGGGGTGAGACCCAGTACTTC.

The J gene is TRBJ1-2, the V gene TRBV7-2; D is undetermined. V dropped 2 bases and J dropped 2 bases, with 12 bases sitting between them. There are 15 residues in the CDR3. Germline V gene data show CDR1 as SGHTA and CDR2 as FQGNSA. Here the CDR3 reads CASSLWTPVNYGYTF. CDR3 nucleotides: TGTGCCAGCAGCTTATGGACGCCTGTCAACTATGGCTACACCTTC. The full variable domain, its missing parts supplied by reference TRBV7-2 and TRBJ1-2, is GAGVSQSPSNKVTEKGKDVELRCDPISGHTALYWYRQSLGQGLEFLIYFQGNSAPDKSGLPSDRFSAERTGGSVSTLTIQRTQQEDSAVYLCASSLWTPVNYGYTFGSGTRLTVV.

V and J are TRBV5-4 and TRBJ2-4; D may be TRBD2 (6 bases). The germline CDR1 and CDR2 sequences are SGHNT and YYREEE (reference sequence). This CDR3 contains 14 residues. V was clipped by 4 bases and J by 2 bases, with 10 bases between them. The CDR3 protein is CASSRESTKNIQYF. Here the CDR3 DNA reads TGTGCCAGCAGCCGGGAGAGCACCAAAAACATTCAGTACTTC.

The chain has TRBV11-2 and TRBJ1-6; possible D gene TRBD1, 6 bases. The CDR3 consists of 13 residues. V was clipped by 2 bases and J by 13 bases, with 12 bases between them. The germline V gene encodes CDR1 SGHAT and CDR2 FQNNGV. The CDR3 nucleotides read TGTGCCAGCAGCTTAAGTAGGGGGTCGCCCCTCCACTTT. Encoded protein: CASSLSRGSPLHF.

V is TRBV6-1 and J is TRBJ1-1; D is ambiguous. V was cut by 1 base and J by 11 bases, with 17 bases left in between. Looked up from germline, CDR1 is MNHNS and CDR2 is SASEGT. This CDR3 comprises 14 residues. Here the CDR3 DNA reads TGTGCCAGCAGTGAAGGGGTTTGGGCGGTAGCGGCTTTCTTT. It is translated as CASSEGVWAVAAFF.

The chain has TRBV4-3 and TRBJ2-2; D may be TRBD1 (5 bases). Germline assignment: CDR1 LGHNA and CDR2 YSLEER. The CDR3 runs 15 residues. V gave up 3 bases and J gave up 6 bases, with 14 bases separating them. The CDR3 loop is CASSHYQGGSGELFF. CDR3 in DNA: TGCGCCAGCAGCCATTATCAGGGTGGTTCCGGGGAGCTGTTTTTT.